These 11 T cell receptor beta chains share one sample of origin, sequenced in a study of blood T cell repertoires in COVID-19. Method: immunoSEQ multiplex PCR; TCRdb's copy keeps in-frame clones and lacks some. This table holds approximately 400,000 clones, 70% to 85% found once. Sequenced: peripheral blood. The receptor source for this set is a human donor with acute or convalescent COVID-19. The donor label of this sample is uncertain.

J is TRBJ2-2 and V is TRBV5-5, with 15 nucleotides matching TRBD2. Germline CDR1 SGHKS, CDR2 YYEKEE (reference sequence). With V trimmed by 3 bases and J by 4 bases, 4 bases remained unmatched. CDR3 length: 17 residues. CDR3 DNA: TGTGCCAGCAGCTCGGGACTAGCGGGAGGTGGCACCGGGGAGCTGTTTTTT. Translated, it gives CASSSGLAGGGTGELFF.

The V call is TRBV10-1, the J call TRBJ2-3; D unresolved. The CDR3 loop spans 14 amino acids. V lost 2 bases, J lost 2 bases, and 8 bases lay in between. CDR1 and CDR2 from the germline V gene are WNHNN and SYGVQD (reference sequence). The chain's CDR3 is CASSEKQLTDTQYF. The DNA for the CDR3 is TGCGCCAGCAGTGAGAAACAGCTCACAGATACGCAGTATTTT.

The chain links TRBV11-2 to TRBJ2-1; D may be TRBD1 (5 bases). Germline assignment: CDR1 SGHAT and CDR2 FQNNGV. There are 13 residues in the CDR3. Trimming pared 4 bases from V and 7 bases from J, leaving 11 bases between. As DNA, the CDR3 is TGTGCCAGCAGCTCCCAGGGTTGGAATGAGCAGTTCTTC. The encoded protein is CASSSQGWNEQFF.

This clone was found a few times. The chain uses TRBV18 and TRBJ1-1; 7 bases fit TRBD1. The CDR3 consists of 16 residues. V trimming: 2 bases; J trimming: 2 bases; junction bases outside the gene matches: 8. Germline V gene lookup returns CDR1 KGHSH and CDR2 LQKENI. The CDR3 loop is CASSPVQGNINTEAFF. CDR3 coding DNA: TGTGCCAGCTCACCAGTACAGGGGAATATAAACACTGAAGCTTTCTTT.

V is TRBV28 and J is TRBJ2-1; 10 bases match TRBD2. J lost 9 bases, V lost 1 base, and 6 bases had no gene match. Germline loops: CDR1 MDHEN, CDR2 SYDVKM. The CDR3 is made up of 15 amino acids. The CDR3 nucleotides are TGTGCCAGCAGTTTATCTAGCGGGGGCCAGGGTGAGCAGTTCTTC. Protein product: CASSLSSGGQGEQFF. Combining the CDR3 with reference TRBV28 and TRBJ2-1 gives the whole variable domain DVKVTQSSRYLVKRTGEKVFLECVQDMDHENMFWYRQDPGLGLRLIYFSYDVKMKEKGDIPEGYSVSREKKERFSLILESASTNQTSMYLCASSLSSGGQGEQFFGPGTRLTVL.

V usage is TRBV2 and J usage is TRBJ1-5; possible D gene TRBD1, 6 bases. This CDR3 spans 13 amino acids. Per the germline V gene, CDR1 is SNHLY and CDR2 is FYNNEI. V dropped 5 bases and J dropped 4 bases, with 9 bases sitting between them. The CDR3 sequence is CASSLTGNQPQHF. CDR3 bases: TGTGCCAGCAGTCTTACAGGGAATCAGCCCCAGCATTTT.

The CDR3 DNA follows: TGTGCCAGCAGCCAAGATCGCAGGGGGCCCTACAATGAGCAGTTCTTC. Translating it yields CASSQDRRGPYNEQFF. The chain recombines TRBV3-1 (or the pseudogene TRBV3-2) with TRBJ2-1; TRBD1 aligns across 8 bases. The germline gives CDR1 LGHDT, CDR2 YNNKEL (reference sequence). CDR3 length equals 16 residues. The V gene end was trimmed by 0 bases and the J gene end by 2 bases; junction bases not matched to a gene: 3.

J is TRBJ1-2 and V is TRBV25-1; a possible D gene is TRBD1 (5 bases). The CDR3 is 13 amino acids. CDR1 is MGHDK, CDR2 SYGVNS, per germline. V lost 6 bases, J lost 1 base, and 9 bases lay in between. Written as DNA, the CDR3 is TGTGCCAGCAGCCGAGACAGTAACTATGGCTACACCTTC. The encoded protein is CASSRDSNYGYTF.

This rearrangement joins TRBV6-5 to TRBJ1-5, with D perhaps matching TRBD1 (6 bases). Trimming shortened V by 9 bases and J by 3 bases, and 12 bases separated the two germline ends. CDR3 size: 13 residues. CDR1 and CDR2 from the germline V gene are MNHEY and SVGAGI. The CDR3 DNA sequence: TGTGCCAGTCTTGGACAGCCCAATCAGCCCCAGCATTTT. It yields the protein CASLGQPNQPQHF.

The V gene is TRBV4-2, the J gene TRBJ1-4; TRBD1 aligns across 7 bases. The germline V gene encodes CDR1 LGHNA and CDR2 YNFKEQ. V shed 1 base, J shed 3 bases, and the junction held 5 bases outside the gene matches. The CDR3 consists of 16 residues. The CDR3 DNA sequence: TGTGCCAGCAGCCAAGCGGTTCAGGGGGCTAATGAAAAACTGTTTTTT. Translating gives CASSQAVQGANEKLFF.

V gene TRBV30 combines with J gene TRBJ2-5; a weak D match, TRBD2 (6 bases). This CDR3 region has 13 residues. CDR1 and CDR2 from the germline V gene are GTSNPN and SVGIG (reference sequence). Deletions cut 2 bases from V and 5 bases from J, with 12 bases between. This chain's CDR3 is CAWSPRGSETQYF. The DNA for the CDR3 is TGTGCCTGGAGTCCACGGGGGAGTGAGACCCAGTACTTC.